Listed here are 15 T cell receptor beta chains from one sample, sequenced in a study of blood T cell repertoires in COVID-19. Profiling relied on immunoSEQ multiplex PCR, and the TCRdb table lists in-frame clones only, not all of them. The repertoire holds 350,000 to 500,000 clones, with roughly 89% as singletons. What was sequenced was peripheral blood. The receptors stem from a young man with COVID-19, enrolled during active disease.

The chain employs TRBV19 and TRBJ2-1; D is unclear. Trimming took off 4 bases at V and 0 bases at J, with 13 bases between the two ends. CDR1 LNHDA and CDR2 SQIVND come from the germline V gene (reference sequence). This CDR3 comprises 16 residues. The CDR3 region is CASSKTRTRSYNEQFF. The CDR3 coding sequence is TGTGCCAGTAGTAAAACCCGTACTCGCTCCTACAATGAGCAGTTCTTC.

This chain links TRBV7-9 with TRBJ1-1; D is uncertain. V gave up 1 base and J gave up 0 bases, with 6 bases separating them. The germline V gene has CDR1 SEHNR and CDR2 FQNEAQ (reference sequence). The CDR3 runs to 14 residues. This chain's CDR3 is CASSLGQVNTEAFF. DNA of the CDR3: TGTGCCAGCAGCTTAGGGCAGGTGAACACTGAAGCTTTCTTT.

This chain links TRBV9 with TRBJ2-1, with D possibly matching TRBD2 (6 bases). Germline V lookup: CDR1 SGDLS, CDR2 YYNGEE. Trimming removed 3 bases at V and 1 base at J, with 14 bases between. This CDR3 has 16 amino acids. DNA of the CDR3: TGTGCCAGCAGCGGCAAACTAGCCGTATCCTACAATGAGCAGTTCTTC. It specifies CASSGKLAVSYNEQFF.

The V and J genes are TRBV28 and TRBJ2-7; TRBD1 matches at 8 bases. The CDR3 has 15 amino acids. Germline V gene sequence: CDR1 MDHEN, CDR2 SYDVKM. The V segment lost 4 bases and the J segment 3 bases; nucleotides outside the gene matches: 8. The CDR3 coding sequence is TGTGCCAGCAGTTCCCCCGGGACAGGCAACTACGAGCAGTACTTC. This gives the protein CASSSPGTGNYEQYF.

V usage is TRBV29-1 and J usage is TRBJ2-7, with TRBD1 matching 7 bases. Germline V gene lookup returns CDR1 SQVTM and CDR2 ANQGSEA. The CDR3 contains 13 residues. V lost 8 bases to trimming and J lost 5 bases; unmatched junction nucleotides: 12. Here the CDR3 reads CSIQGRLSHEQYF. CDR3 coding DNA: TGCAGCATACAGGGGCGCCTATCCCACGAGCAGTACTTC.

V usage is TRBV5-1 and J usage is TRBJ2-5; D perhaps matches TRBD1 (6 bases). Germline CDR1 and CDR2: SGHRS and YFSETQ. CDR3 length: 13 amino acids. V was clipped by 4 bases and J by 2 bases, with 9 bases between them. CDR3 in DNA: TGCGCCAGCAGCCGGGACATTCAAGAGACCCAGTACTTC. Translation: CASSRDIQETQYF. Full variable domain (rest looked up from reference TRBV5-1 and TRBJ2-5): KAGVTQTPRYLIKTRGQQVTLSCSPISGHRSVSWYQQTPGQGLQFLFEYFSETQRNKGNFPGRFSGRQFSNSRSEMNVSTLELGDSALYLCASSRDIQETQYFGPGTRLLVL.

The V gene is TRBV12-5, the J gene TRBJ2-7; the match to TRBD2 covers 7 bases. V gave up 0 bases and J gave up 3 bases; unmatched junction bases: 8. The V gene's germline CDR1 is LGHNT and CDR2 FRNRAP. The CDR3 runs to 16 residues. The CDR3 sequence: CASGLVLGGRVYEQYF. CDR3 DNA sequence: TGTGCTAGTGGTTTGGTACTAGGTGGGAGGGTCTACGAGCAGTACTTC.

The J gene is TRBJ2-1, the V gene TRBV5-1; TRBD2 agrees at 9 bases. V lost 0 bases, J lost 7 bases, and 8 bases stayed unmatched. CDR1 is SGHRS and CDR2 is YFSETQ in the germline V gene. The CDR3 spans 16 residues. The CDR3 here is CASSLAYSGRTNEQFF. CDR3 coding DNA: TGCGCCAGCAGCTTGGCCTATAGCGGGAGAACGAATGAGCAGTTCTTC.

The chain employs TRBV11-1 and TRBJ2-7; D may be TRBD1 (6 bases). Trimming took 3 bases from V and 4 from J, leaving 13 bases between them. This CDR3 has 14 amino acids. Germline CDR1 SGHAT, CDR2 FQDESV (reference sequence). In nucleotides, the CDR3 is TGTGCCAGCAGCTTTCGGGACATAGGATACGAGCAGTACTTC. As protein: CASSFRDIGYEQYF.

This chain connects TRBV6-1 to TRBJ1-5; D is perhaps TRBD1 (5 bases). The CDR3 is 15 amino acids. The V and J ends lost 2 bases and 4 bases respectively, with 12 bases between them. Germline assignment: CDR1 MNHNS and CDR2 SASEGT. The CDR3 nucleotides read TGTGCCAGCAGTGAATTGGGGGGTGGGAATCAGCCCCAGCATTTT. Translated: CASSELGGGNQPQHF.

The rearrangement joins TRBV6-6 to TRBJ1-2, with D possibly being TRBD1 (6 bases). Germline V gene lookup returns CDR1 MNHNY and CDR2 SVGAGI (reference sequence). There are 12 residues in the CDR3. Trimming left V 6 bases short and J 6 bases short, with 11 bases between. The CDR3 protein is CASSQNRDGYTF. Written as DNA, the CDR3 is TGTGCCAGCAGCCAAAACAGGGATGGCTACACCTTC.

The J gene is TRBJ1-5, the V gene TRBV19, with TRBD1 as a possible D gene (6 bases). Trimming removed 2 bases from V and 2 bases from J, with 10 bases in between. The CDR3 runs to 15 residues. The germline CDR1 and CDR2 sequences are LNHDA and SQIVND (reference sequence). CDR3: CASSISDRGNQPQHF. CDR3 nucleotide sequence: TGTGCCAGTAGTATATCGGACAGAGGCAATCAGCCCCAGCATTTT.

The chain combines TRBV5-1 with TRBJ2-1; no clear D gene. The V and J ends lost 0 bases and 6 bases respectively, with 10 bases between them. Germline V gives CDR1 SGHRS, CDR2 YFSETQ. This CDR3 is 14 amino acids long. The CDR3 nucleotides read TGCGCCAGCAGCTTGGACCCACACCCCAATGAGCAGTTCTTC. It translates to CASSLDPHPNEQFF.

The chain carries TRBV5-1 and TRBJ2-2, with D unclear. The CDR3 sequence is 13 residues long. V was pared by 4 bases and J by 5 bases, with 9 bases between. The germline V gene has CDR1 SGHRS and CDR2 YFSETQ. The CDR3 DNA follows: TGCGCCAGCAGCCAACTCGAAACCGGGGAGCTGTTTTTT. Protein: CASSQLETGELFF.

This clone was seen just once. CDR3 loop: CASTRTSGYEQYF. The CDR3 region has the DNA TGTGCCAGCACCCGGACTAGCGGTTACGAGCAGTACTTC. The genes are TRBV5-6 and TRBJ2-7; 10 bases match TRBD2. The CDR3 spans 13 residues. The V gene end was trimmed by 6 bases and the J gene end by 4 bases; junction bases not matched to a gene: 4. Germline V gene lookup returns CDR1 SGHDT and CDR2 YYEEEE.